This record concerns one T cell receptor beta chain sequence. Its specificity is unknown. The data are from a study of T cells after yellow fever vaccination. From the 5' RACE reads, TCRdb called clonotypes with MiXCR, one entry per CDR3 protein. The profile shows 100,000 to 150,000 distinct CDR3 sequences, more than 7.5% of them singletons. Study results and caveats: Most primary-vaccination clones recurred post-booster (roughly 96% CD4, around 90% CD8).

Germline V CDR1 and CDR2: MNHEY, SMNVEV (reference sequence). Trimming took 2 bases from V and 0 from J, leaving 7 bases between them. This CDR3 has 14 residues. This sample comprised CD8+ T cells sorted from PBMCs, obtained on the day of the yellow fever booster vaccination. The sequence derives from a man younger than 35 who received the YFV17D yellow fever vaccine. The gene calls are TRBV27 and TRBJ1-1; the D is unclear. CDR3 nucleotide sequence: TGTGCCAGCAGTTTAACCGAATTGAACACTGAAGCTTTCTTT. Its translation is CASSLTELNTEAFF.